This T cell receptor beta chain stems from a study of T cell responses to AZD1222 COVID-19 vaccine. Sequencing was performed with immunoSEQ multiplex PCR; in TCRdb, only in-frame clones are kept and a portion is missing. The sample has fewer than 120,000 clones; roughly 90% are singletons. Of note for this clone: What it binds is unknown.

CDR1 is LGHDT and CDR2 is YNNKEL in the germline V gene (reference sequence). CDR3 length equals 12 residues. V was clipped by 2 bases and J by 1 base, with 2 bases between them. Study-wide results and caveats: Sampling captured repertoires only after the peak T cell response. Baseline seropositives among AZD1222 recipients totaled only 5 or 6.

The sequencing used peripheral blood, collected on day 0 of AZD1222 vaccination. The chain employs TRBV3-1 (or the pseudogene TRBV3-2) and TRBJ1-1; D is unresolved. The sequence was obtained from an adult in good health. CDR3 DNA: TGTGCCAGCAGCCAAACGAACACTGAAGCTTTCTTT. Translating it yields CASSQTNTEAFF.